This T cell receptor (beta chain) was documented in a study of T cell responses to AZD1222 COVID-19 vaccine. In this sample, this clone turned up once. Generated by immunoSEQ multiplex PCR, the TCRdb table keeps only in-frame clones and is missing some. The table shows 150,000 to 200,000 clones, with about 90% occurring only once. Per the germline V gene, CDR1 is MRHNA and CDR2 is SNTAGT. The length of the CDR3 is 13 residues. V lost 3 bases and J lost 3, with 7 bases in between. The origin of this receptor is an adult who received the AZD1222 COVID-19 vaccine. The chain couples TRBV6-4 to TRBJ2-3; D call uncertain. This sample comprised peripheral blood, obtained 28 days after the second AZD1222 dose. The CDR3 DNA is TGTGCCAGCAGTGATAGGGTAACAGATACGCAGTATTTT. The encoded protein is CASSDRVTDTQYF.